The present T cell receptor (beta chain) was sequenced within a study of graft-versus-host responses after intestinal transplantation. Study at large: Each recipient received anti-thymocyte globulin induction, then tacrolimus and steroids for 2 to 3 years.

Assay: immunoSEQ multiplex PCR; the TCRdb copy retains only in-frame clones and omits some. The data contain 75,000 to 100,000 clones, roughly 87% of them seen just once; the ten biggest clones take up about a sixth. The germline CDR1 and CDR2 sequences are SGHAT and FQNNGV. V shed 5 bases, J shed 9 bases, and the junction held 4 bases outside the gene matches. This CDR3 is built from 12 residues. On this clone itself: The antigen remains unidentified.

The study, taken as a whole, reports: GvH clones turned up in recipient marrow; some had shown up first in ileum or blood. Graft-donor T cell macrochimerism in patients accompanied high graft-versus-host to host-versus-graft clonal ratios in allografts.

The specimen comprised unstimulated CD8+ T cells sorted from spleen or lymph node cells, sampled before intestinal transplant. The rearrangement links TRBV11-2 to TRBJ2-3, with 8 bases aligning to TRBD2. The source of this sequence is a human donor who received an intestinal transplant. This CDR3 reads CASSPSGGTQYF. CDR3 in DNA: TGTGCCAGCAGCCCCAGCGGGGGAACGCAGTATTTT.